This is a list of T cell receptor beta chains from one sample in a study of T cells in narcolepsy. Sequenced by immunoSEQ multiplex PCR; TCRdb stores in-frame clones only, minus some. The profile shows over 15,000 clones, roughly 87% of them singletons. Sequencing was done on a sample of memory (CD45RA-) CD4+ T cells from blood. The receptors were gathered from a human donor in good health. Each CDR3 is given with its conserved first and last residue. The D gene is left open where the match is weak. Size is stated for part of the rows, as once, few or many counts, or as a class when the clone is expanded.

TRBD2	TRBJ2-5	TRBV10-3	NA	CAISESFQAGAGEETQYF	TGTGCCATCAGTGAGTCCTTTCAGGCGGGAGCCGGGGAAGAGACCCAGTACTTC
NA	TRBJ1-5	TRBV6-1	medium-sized	CAMGEREPQHF	TGTGCCATGGGGGAGAGGGAGCCCCAGCATTTT
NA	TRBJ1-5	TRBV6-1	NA	CASSELGGNQPQHF	TGTGCCAGCAGTGAACTTGGGGGCAATCAGCCCCAGCATTTT
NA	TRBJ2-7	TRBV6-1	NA	CASSPPSSYEQYF	TGTGCCAGCAGTCCCCCGAGCTCCTACGAGCAGTACTTC
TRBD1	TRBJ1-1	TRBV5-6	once	CASSWGQMNTEAFF	TGTGCCAGCAGCTGGGGACAGATGAACACTGAAGCTTTCTTT
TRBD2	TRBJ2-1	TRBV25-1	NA	CASSVLAGTHNEQFF	TGTGCCAGCAGTGTACTAGCGGGGACACACAATGAGCAGTTCTTC
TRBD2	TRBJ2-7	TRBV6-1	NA	CASSRLAGVHEQYF	TGTGCCAGCAGTAGACTAGCGGGAGTCCACGAGCAGTACTTC
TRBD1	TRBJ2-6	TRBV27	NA	CASAPTGLMVLGANVLTF	TGTGCCAGCGCCCCGACAGGGCTGATGGTTCTTGGGGCCAACGTCCTGACTTTC
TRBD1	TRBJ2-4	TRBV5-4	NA	CASSNGVGLGGSVKNIQYF	TGTGCCAGCAGCAACGGGGTGGGATTAGGGGGCTCAGTCAAAAACATTCAGTACTTC
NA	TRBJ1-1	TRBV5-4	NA	CASSLDRNTEAFF	TGTGCCAGCAGCTTAGACAGGAACACTGAAGCTTTCTTT
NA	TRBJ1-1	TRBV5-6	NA	CASSWGSLIEAFF	TGTGCCAGCAGCTGGGGCAGTCTTATTGAAGCTTTCTTT
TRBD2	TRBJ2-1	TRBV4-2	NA	CASSHPRGSPSYNEQFF	TGTGCCAGCAGCCATCCACGCGGGAGCCCCTCCTACAATGAGCAGTTCTTC
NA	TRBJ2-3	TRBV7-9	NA	CASSFKATDTQYF	TGTGCCAGCAGCTTTAAAGCGACAGATACGCAGTATTTT
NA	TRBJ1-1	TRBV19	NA	CASSGAGGLSEAFF	TGTGCCAGTAGTGGCGCCGGGGGGCTTTCTGAAGCTTTCTTT
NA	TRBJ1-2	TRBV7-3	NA	CASSSSQVGGYTF	TGTGCCAGCAGCTCCAGCCAAGTTGGTGGCTACACCTTC
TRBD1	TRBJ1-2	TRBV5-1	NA	CASSTGTDRGHGYTF	TGCGCCAGCAGCACTGGAACGGACAGGGGGCACGGCTACACCTTC
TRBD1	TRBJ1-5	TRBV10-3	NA	CAISDLDRGGNQPQHF	TGTGCCATCAGTGATTTGGACAGGGGTGGCAATCAGCCCCAGCATTTT
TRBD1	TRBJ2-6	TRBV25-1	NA	CASSAQGWSSGANVLTF	TGTGCCAGCAGTGCACAGGGGTGGTCCTCTGGGGCCAACGTCCTGACTTTC
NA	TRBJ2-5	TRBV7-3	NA	CASSLGTLGETQYF	TGTGCCAGCAGCTTGGGGACCCTGGGGGAGACCCAGTACTTC
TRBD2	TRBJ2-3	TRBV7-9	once	CASSSRGGGSDTQYF	TGTGCCAGCAGCTCCCGGGGCGGGGGGTCAGATACGCAGTATTTT
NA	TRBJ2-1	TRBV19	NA	CAGSMKGSSLVYANEQFF	TGTGCCGGTAGTATGAAGGGGTCATCGCTTGTGTATGCCAATGAGCAGTTCTTC
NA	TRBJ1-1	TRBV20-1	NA	CSARGATEAFF	TGCAGTGCTAGGGGGGCCACTGAAGCTTTCTTT
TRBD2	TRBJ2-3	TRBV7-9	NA	CASSSWTSGGTDTQYF	TGTGCCAGCAGCTCCTGGACTAGCGGGGGCACAGATACGCAGTATTTT
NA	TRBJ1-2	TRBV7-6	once	CASSRDGRGEDYGYTF	TGTGCCAGCAGCCGCGACGGGCGGGGGGAGGACTATGGCTACACCTTC